This record looks at one T cell receptor beta chain sequence and its context. Its antigen remains unknown. The junction had 4 bases not matched to a gene; V was cut back by 4 bases and J by 5 bases. Germline CDR1 reads SQVTM; CDR2 reads ANQGSEA. The CDR3 has 12 residues. Deep-level settings were used for running the assay. Only in-frame clones appear in the TCRdb table, and some are missing; sequencing was by immunoSEQ multiplex PCR. Counted here are about 2.1 million clones, around 93% occurring once; the ten biggest clones make up over 1.5%. The entry originates in a study of shared clonotypes between healthy human individuals. General study results and limits: On the whole, naive subsets had larger estimated richness than memory subsets had. Shared across a few donors were 4% to 5% of the naive CD4 clonotypes. Since donors were few, the genetic and exposure-history diversity represented was limited.

Naive CD8 cells lacked CD45RO and underwent positive selection for CCR7, leaving out terminally differentiated effector memory CD45RA+ cells. This chain uses TRBV29-1 with TRBJ2-5, with 7 bases identical to TRBD2. The source material was naive CD8+ T cells from PBMCs. This TCR was sampled from a man younger than 35 in good health. Some clones in this sample may be carry-over from other donors' samples. The CDR3 DNA follows: TGCAGCGTTGGAATGGGGGGGGAGACCCAGTACTTC. Its protein is CSVGMGGETQYF.